This entry lists 25 T cell receptor beta chains sequenced from one sample in a study of vaccination effects on CD4 cells after COVID-19. These receptors are not linked to any known antigen. Repertoires were generated with immunoSEQ multiplex PCR, while TCRdb's copy carries only in-frame clones and drops some. The repertoire has tens of thousands of clones, under 85% of them found once; the top ten carry around 5%. With the ViraFEST assay, the study expanded antigen-specific CD4+ T cells using viral peptide pools, then sequenced them. It was after around eleven days of culture that CD4+ T cells were isolated. It was between March and December 2020 that the person had a SARS-CoV-2 infection confirmed by PCR. Sample: CD4+ T cells from PBMCs cultured with HIV peptides, taken before COVID-19 vaccination. The subset here: HIV-1 Nef peptide pool negative control/reference culture. These receptors all come from a human donor who had a prior SARS-CoV-2 infection.

The chain employs TRBV9 and TRBJ2-3, with 13 bases lining up with TRBD2. The CDR3 has 17 amino acids. Losses at the gene ends were 1 base for V and 4 bases for J; bases not matched to a gene: 6. Germline values: CDR1 SGDLS, CDR2 YYNGEE. The CDR3 here is CASSVSGLAGTADTQYF. The DNA of the CDR3 is TGTGCCAGCAGCGTATCGGGACTAGCGGGGACCGCAGATACGCAGTATTTT.

The V and J genes are TRBV7-9 and TRBJ1-1, with a possible D match to TRBD1 (6 bases). Per the germline V gene, CDR1 is SEHNR and CDR2 is FQNEAQ (reference sequence). This CDR3 comprises 13 residues. V was clipped by 8 bases and J by 3 bases, with 13 bases between them. In DNA, the CDR3 is TGTGCCAGCGGGAGACAGGTTTACACTGAAGCTTTCTTT. It yields the protein CASGRQVYTEAFF.

The rearrangement uses TRBV11-2 and TRBJ2-3; D may be TRBD2 (5 bases). This CDR3 region has 15 residues. CDR1 is SGHAT, CDR2 FQNNGV, per germline. The V and J ends lost 7 bases and 0 bases respectively, with 14 bases between them. CDR3 DNA sequence: TGTGCCAGCAACTGGGCAAGCGGCAGCACAGATACGCAGTATTTT. This translates into CASNWASGSTDTQYF.

The chain joins TRBV24-1 to TRBJ2-2; D gene uncertain. The germline V and J ends were trimmed by 9 bases and 2 bases, with 15 bases remaining between them. The V gene's germline CDR1 is KGHDR and CDR2 SFDVKD. CDR3 size: 15 residues. This CDR3 is CATSPGYQNTGELFF. The CDR3, as DNA: TGTGCCACCTCACCCGGGTACCAAAACACCGGGGAGCTGTTTTTT.

V gene TRBV6-1 combines with J gene TRBJ2-7; either TRBD1 or TRBD2 may supply D (5 bases each). Germline CDR1 reads MNHNS; CDR2 reads SASEGT. V shed 1 base and J shed 6 bases, with 10 bases lying between them. There are 13 residues in the CDR3. CDR3 sequence reads: CASSEERDREQYF. The CDR3, as DNA: TGTGCCAGCAGTGAAGAAAGGGACCGCGAGCAGTACTTC.

V gene TRBV27 combines with J gene TRBJ2-1; D may be TRBD2 (7 bases). Trimming left V 1 base short and J 3 bases short, with 13 bases between. CDR3 length: 16 residues. Germline CDR1 MNHEY, CDR2 SMNVEV (reference sequence). The CDR3 sequence is CASSLYGGRSYNEQFF. CDR3 DNA: TGTGCCAGCAGTTTATACGGGGGGCGCAGCTACAATGAGCAGTTCTTC.

The gene calls are TRBV18 and TRBJ2-7; either TRBD1 or TRBD2 may supply D (6 bases each). Germline V lookup: CDR1 KGHSH, CDR2 LQKENI. Deletions cut 3 bases from V and 2 bases from J, with 17 bases between. The CDR3 runs to 16 residues. Written as DNA, the CDR3 is TGTGCCAGCTCACCTCTCGGCGGGACAATCCCCTACGAGCAGTACTTC. Amino acids: CASSPLGGTIPYEQYF.

The J gene is TRBJ2-7, the V gene TRBV5-1; D gene ambiguous. The CDR3 is 13 amino acids. The ends were cut back, 0 bases at V and 5 bases at J, with 9 bases in the middle. Germline V gene sequence: CDR1 SGHRS, CDR2 YFSETQ. The CDR3 bases are TGCGCCAGCAGCTTGGTTCCTGAAAACGAGCAGTACTTC. Residues: CASSLVPENEQYF.

The chain recombines TRBV5-1 with TRBJ2-1, with a possible D match to TRBD2 (6 bases). The CDR3 covers 14 residues. Trimming took off 2 bases at V and 7 bases at J, with 13 bases between the two ends. Germline values: CDR1 SGHRS, CDR2 YFSETQ. CDR3 coding DNA: TGCGCCAGCAGCTTAGCAAGCGGGTTGAATGAGCAGTTCTTC. This gives the protein CASSLASGLNEQFF.

This clone was recorded a few times. The chain joins TRBV2 to TRBJ2-7; TRBD1 is a possible D gene (6 bases). The CDR3 is made up of 16 amino acids. Trimming removed 7 bases from V and 3 bases from J, with 22 bases in between. Germline loops: CDR1 SNHLY, CDR2 FYNNEI. CDR3 nucleotides: TGTGCCAGCACTACCCCTGGGGGCAGGGCGAACTACGAGCAGTACTTC. Translation gives CASTTPGGRANYEQYF.

The rearrangement links TRBV30 to TRBJ2-5; D gene ambiguous. V shed 0 bases and J shed 5 bases, with 19 bases lying between them. CDR1 is GTSNPN, CDR2 SVGIG, per germline (reference sequence). The CDR3 has 16 residues. The CDR3 sequence: CAWSVSRSPVEETQYF. DNA of the CDR3: TGTGCCTGGAGTGTTTCGCGCAGTCCGGTCGAGGAGACCCAGTACTTC.

This clone appeared a few times. The chain couples TRBV12-3 or TRBV12-4 to TRBJ1-2, with TRBD1 identical over 7 bases. CDR3 size: 13 residues. Losses at the gene ends were 10 bases for V and 12 bases for J; bases not matched to a gene: 17. The CDR3 DNA is TGTGCCACCTCAGGATGGGACAGCTGGCCCAACACCTTC. Its translation is CATSGWDSWPNTF.

The CDR3 DNA follows: TGTGCTAGTGGTTTGGGACTAGCGTGGTCCTACAATGAGCAGTTCTTC. Translating gives CASGLGLAWSYNEQFF. This chain uses TRBV12-5 with TRBJ2-1, with 8 bases identical to TRBD2. J was trimmed by 1 base and V by 1 base; bases with no gene match: 3. In germline, CDR1 is LGHNT, CDR2 FRNRAP. The CDR3 is made up of 16 amino acids. Looking up the rest from reference TRBV12-5 and TRBJ2-1 gives the full variable domain: DARVTQTPRHKVTEMGQEVTMRCQPILGHNTVFWYRQTMMQGLELLAYFRNRAPLDDSGMPKDRFSAEMPDATLATLKIQPSEPRDSAVYFCASGLGLAWSYNEQFFGPGTRLTVL.

This chain uses TRBV5-1 with TRBJ2-5, with D unclear. CDR3 size: 14 residues. Deletions cut 0 bases from V and 3 bases from J, with 9 bases between. The V gene's germline CDR1 is SGHRS and CDR2 YFSETQ. CDR3 loop: CASSLDGVEETQYF. As DNA, the CDR3 is TGCGCCAGCAGCTTGGATGGGGTAGAAGAGACCCAGTACTTC.

This chain links TRBV5-1 with TRBJ1-1; D not certain. Germline CDR1 is SGHRS and CDR2 is YFSETQ. V was pared by 4 bases and J by 0 bases, with 7 bases between. The CDR3 contains 13 residues. The CDR3 coding sequence is TGCGCCAGCAGCGCAGGCTTGAACACTGAAGCTTTCTTT. It translates to CASSAGLNTEAFF. The full variable domain, completed using reference TRBV5-1 and TRBJ1-1, is KAGVTQTPRYLIKTRGQQVTLSCSPISGHRSVSWYQQTPGQGLQFLFEYFSETQRNKGNFPGRFSGRQFSNSRSEMNVSTLELGDSALYLCASSAGLNTEAFFGQGTRLTVV.

The chain uses TRBV27 and TRBJ1-2; D uncertain. The CDR3 has 12 amino acids. V was trimmed by 6 bases and J by 2 bases, leaving 7 bases between them. Germline V gives CDR1 MNHEY, CDR2 SMNVEV (reference sequence). CDR3 region: CASRNINYGYTF. The CDR3 DNA reads as TGTGCCAGCAGGAATATCAACTATGGCTACACCTTC.

The chain has TRBV15 and TRBJ2-4; 8 nucleotides align to TRBD1. This CDR3 region has 16 residues. CDR1 LNHNV and CDR2 YYDKDF come from the germline V gene (reference sequence). V shed 0 bases and J 12 bases; nucleotides not matched to a gene: 13. CDR3 coding DNA: TGTGCCACCAGCAGAGATCTTGGGCAGGGGGCAATAAGTCAGTACTTC. Amino acid sequence: CATSRDLGQGAISQYF.

This clone was picked up a small number of times. V usage is TRBV2 and J usage is TRBJ2-7; D remains unclear. This CDR3 contains 11 residues. Germline CDR1 is SNHLY and CDR2 is FYNNEI. V gave up 6 bases and J gave up 4 bases, with 7 bases separating them. The CDR3 DNA reads TGTGCCAGCAGGCTCGCTTACGAGCAGTACTTC. Translated, it gives CASRLAYEQYF.

This clone was seen only a few times. The chain links TRBV2 to TRBJ2-7; TRBD1 might be the D (6 bases). Deletions cut 8 bases from V and 2 bases from J, with 13 bases between. Germline CDR1 reads SNHLY; CDR2 reads FYNNEI. This CDR3 is built from 13 residues. The CDR3 reads CASAGRGPYEQYF. In DNA, the CDR3 is TGTGCCAGCGCGGGCAGGGGACCCTACGAGCAGTACTTC. The full variable domain, in which reference TRBV2 and TRBJ2-7 provide the parts outside the CDR3, is EPEVTQTPSHQVTQMGQEVILRCVPISNHLYFYWYRQILGQKVEFLVSFYNNEISEKSEIFDDQFSVERPDGSNFTLKIRSTKLEDSAMYFCASAGRGPYEQYFGPGTRLTVT.

The V gene is TRBV7-2, the J gene TRBJ2-7, with D unclear. V dropped 5 bases and J dropped 6 bases, with 14 bases sitting between them. Germline V gene lookup returns CDR1 SGHTA and CDR2 FQGNSA. The length of the CDR3 is 13 residues. DNA for the CDR3: TGTGCCAGCAGCCTCCTAGGTATTTTCGAGCAGTACTTC. As protein: CASSLLGIFEQYF.

This clone was observed a handful of times. This chain links TRBV5-1 with TRBJ2-2; no clear D gene. V was cut by 2 bases and J by 4 bases, with 9 bases left in between. The CDR3 spans 14 residues. Germline CDR1 reads SGHRS; CDR2 reads YFSETQ. CDR3 sequence reads: CASSFSPSTGELFF. The CDR3 nucleotides are TGCGCCAGCAGCTTCTCCCCAAGCACCGGGGAGCTGTTTTTT.

The genes are TRBV7-2 and TRBJ1-1; D is uncertain. Germline assignment: CDR1 SGHTA and CDR2 FQGNSA. The CDR3 is made up of 14 amino acids. Trimming pared 1 base from V and 1 base from J, leaving 7 bases between. CDR3 sequence: CASSLDPQNTEAFF. The CDR3 region has the DNA TGTGCCAGCAGCTTAGACCCGCAGAACACTGAAGCTTTCTTT.

Written as DNA, the CDR3 is TGTGCCAGCAGCGTCCCAGGGGGACTGAACACTGAAGCTTTCTTT. Its protein product is CASSVPGGLNTEAFF. V usage is TRBV5-4 and J usage is TRBJ1-1; 7 positions match TRBD1. From germline, CDR1 is SGHNT and CDR2 YYREEE (reference sequence). V was pared by 4 bases and J by 0 bases, with 6 bases of the junction left unmatched. This CDR3 spans 15 amino acids.

The chain carries TRBV7-2 and TRBJ2-2; 9 nucleotides align to TRBD2. The CDR3 sequence is 17 residues long. The junction had 14 bases not matched to a gene; V was cut back by 5 bases and J by 7 bases. Per the germline V gene, CDR1 is SGHTA and CDR2 is FQGNSA. The CDR3 region is CASSKGLAQRVGGELFF. Written as DNA, the CDR3 is TGTGCCAGCAGCAAGGGACTAGCCCAGAGGGTCGGCGGGGAGCTGTTTTTT.

This sequence joins TRBV27 and TRBJ2-7; tentatively, D is TRBD1 (6 bases). Germline CDR1 is MNHEY and CDR2 is SMNVEV (reference sequence). This CDR3 is built from 15 residues. Between the trimmed V and J ends, which lost 2 bases and 2 bases, there was a span of 13 bases. In DNA form, the CDR3 reads TGTGCCAGCAGTTTAAGGGCAGGGGCAACCTACGAGCAGTACTTC. Its protein product is CASSLRAGATYEQYF.